What follows are 6 T cell receptor beta chains derived from one specimen sequenced in a study of shared clonotypes between healthy human individuals. The assay was immunoSEQ multiplex PCR, and TCRdb's table has in-frame clones only and misses some. The data show roughly 2 million clones, 85% to 95% seen once. Sequencing input: naive CD4+ T cells sorted from blood. Indicated subset: CD45RA+ positively selected. The receptors derive from a young man in good health.

The CDR3: CACYNRALRETQYF. CDR3 sequence (DNA): TGTGCCTGCTATAACAGGGCTTTGCGGGAGACCCAGTACTTC. V gene TRBV30 combines with J gene TRBJ2-5; D might be TRBD1 (6 bases). CDR1 is GTSNPN, CDR2 SVGIG, per germline (reference sequence). The CDR3 length is 14 residues. V lost 6 bases, J lost 5 bases, and 19 bases lay in between.

CDR3 protein: CASKTGSRAEAFF. CDR3 nucleotides: TGTGCCAGCAAAACAGGGTCCCGCGCTGAAGCTTTCTTT. J is TRBJ1-1 and V is TRBV6-1; TRBD1 might be the D (6 bases). This CDR3 region has 13 residues. Germline V lookup: CDR1 MNHNS, CDR2 SASEGT. Trimming took 7 bases from V and 6 from J, leaving 15 bases between them.

The chain carries TRBV6-6 and TRBJ2-5; D call uncertain. The last part of the DNA fits TRBJ2-7 better; the J call may be wrong. The CDR3 has 12 amino acids. Germline V gene lookup returns CDR1 MNHNY and CDR2 SVGAGI (reference sequence). The CDR3 DNA sequence: TGTGCCAGCAGCCACCTCGGTTACGAGCAGTACTTC. Amino acids: CASSHLGYEQYF.

The chain employs TRBV5-4 and TRBJ2-2, with 11 bases matching TRBD2. CDR1 and CDR2 (germline): SGHNT, YYREEE (reference sequence). CDR3 size: 16 residues. The V segment lost 4 bases and the J segment 4 bases; nucleotides outside the gene matches: 6. The CDR3, as DNA: TGTGCCAGCAGCGGAACTAGCGGGAGAGGCACCGGGGAGCTGTTTTTT. Protein product: CASSGTSGRGTGELFF.

The V gene is TRBV28, the J gene TRBJ1-5; 10 bases match TRBD1. The germline V gene encodes CDR1 MDHEN and CDR2 SYDVKM. This CDR3 has 15 residues. Losses at the gene ends were 6 bases for V and 9 bases for J; bases not matched to a gene: 11. The CDR3 loop reads CASRPAGTGDGPQHF. CDR3 DNA: TGTGCCAGCAGACCTGCCGGGACAGGGGATGGGCCCCAGCATTTT.

To note about this clone: The sample carries other DNA sequences with the same CDR3. This sequence joins TRBV30 and TRBJ2-3; the D is unclear. CDR1 and CDR2 (germline): GTSNPN, SVGIG (reference sequence). V was trimmed by 0 bases and J by 0 bases, leaving 1 base between them. This CDR3 contains 12 residues. CDR3 sequence: CAWSVSTDTQYF. The CDR3 region has the DNA TGTGCCTGGAGTGTTAGCACAGATACGCAGTATTTT. The full variable domain, rest sourced from reference TRBV30 and TRBJ2-3, is SQTIHQWPATLVQPVGSPLSLECTVEGTSNPNLYWYRQAAGRGLQLLFYSVGIGQISSEVPQNLSASRPQDRQFILSSKKLLLSDSGFYLCAWSVSTDTQYFGPGTRLTVL.